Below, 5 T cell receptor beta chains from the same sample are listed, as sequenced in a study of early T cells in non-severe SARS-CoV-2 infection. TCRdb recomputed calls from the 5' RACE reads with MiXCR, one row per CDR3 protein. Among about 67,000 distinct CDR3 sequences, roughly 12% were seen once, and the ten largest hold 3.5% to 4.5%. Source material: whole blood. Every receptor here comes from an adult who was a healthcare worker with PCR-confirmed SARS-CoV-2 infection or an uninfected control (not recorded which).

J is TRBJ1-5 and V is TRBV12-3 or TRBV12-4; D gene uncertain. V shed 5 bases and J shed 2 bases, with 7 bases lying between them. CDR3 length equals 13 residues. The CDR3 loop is CASSNSRNQPQHF. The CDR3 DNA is TGTGCCAGCAGTAACTCCCGCAATCAGCCCCAGCATTTT.

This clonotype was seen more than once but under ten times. CDR3 sequence reads: CASSVEGQGATEAFF. The CDR3 nucleotides read TGTGCCAGCAGCGTAGAGGGGCAGGGTGCCACTGAAGCTTTCTTT. J is TRBJ1-1 and V is TRBV9; weak D call: TRBD1 (5 bases). This CDR3 region has 15 residues. The germline gives CDR1 SGDLS, CDR2 YYNGEE. The germline V and J ends were trimmed by 0 bases and 4 bases, with 13 bases remaining between them.

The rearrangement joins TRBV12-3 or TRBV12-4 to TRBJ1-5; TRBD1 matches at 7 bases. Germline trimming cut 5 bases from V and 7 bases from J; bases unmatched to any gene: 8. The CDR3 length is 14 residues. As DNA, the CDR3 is TGTGCCAGCAGTCTCCAGACAGGGAACCAGCCCCAGCATTTT. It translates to CASSLQTGNQPQHF.

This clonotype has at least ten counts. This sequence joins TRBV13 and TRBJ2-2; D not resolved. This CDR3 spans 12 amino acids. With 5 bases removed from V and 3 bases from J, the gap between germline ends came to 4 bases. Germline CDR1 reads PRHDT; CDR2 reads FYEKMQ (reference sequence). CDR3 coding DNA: TGTGCCAGCAGCCCCTACACCGGGGAGCTGTTTTTT. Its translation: CASSPYTGELFF. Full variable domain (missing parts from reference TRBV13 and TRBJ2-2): AAGVIQSPRHLIKEKRETATLKCYPIPRHDTVYWYQQGPGQDPQFLISFYEKMQSDKGSIPDRFSAQQFSDYHSELNMSSLELGDSALYFCASSPYTGELFFGEGSRLTVL.

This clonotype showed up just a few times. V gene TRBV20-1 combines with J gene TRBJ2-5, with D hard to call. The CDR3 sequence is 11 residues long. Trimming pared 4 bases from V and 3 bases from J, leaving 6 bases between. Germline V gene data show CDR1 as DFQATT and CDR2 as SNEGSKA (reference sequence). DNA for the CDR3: TGCAGTGCTAAATGGGAAGAGACCCAGTACTTC. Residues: CSAKWEETQYF.